One TCR beta chain is described in this entry. The antigen it recognizes is unknown. The record has no base qualities; no much larger clone is one base away. The sample originates from a study of T cell changes during pregnancy in multiple sclerosis (dated by TCRdb to between 2018 and 2021). As for the study more broadly: In women with multiple sclerosis, the researchers looked at how the T cell repertoire shifted as pregnancy progressed.

V sheds 0 bases and J sheds 5 bases, leaving 13 bases between their ends. According to the germline V gene, CDR1 reads SGHDN and CDR2 reads FVKESK. The CDR3 runs 15 residues from the cysteine to the phenylalanine. Here the CDR3 DNA is all that survives: 45 bases in frame from base 1. Libraries were built with the immunoSEQ multiplex PCR assay. The immuneACCESS repertoire file appears here via TCRdb, limited to in-frame rearrangements. These files lack a portion of the clones; in checked studies, under half of the deficit traces to unresolved V genes, and the cause of the others is not known. The sample table records 40,000 or so clones; roughly 93% of these occur just once. Together, the top ten hold about 8.3% of the sample.

Sequenced material: CD8+ T cells from peripheral blood mononuclear cells, taken in the third trimester of pregnancy. The sequence was collected from a female donor with multiple sclerosis, enrolled in a pregnancy study. The V and J segments used are TRBV14 and TRBJ1-2, and TRBD1 may be the D gene, going by 6 matching bases. The nucleotide sequence is TGTGCCAGCAGCCAAGATAATACAGGGTTTTATGGCTACACCTTC. Its translation reads: CASSQDNTGFYGYTF.